The clone carrying this T cell receptor beta chain was found many times. Its antigen is undetermined. This entry is derived from a study of T-cell reconstitution after alpha-beta-depleted transplantation in children. The library targeted TCRbeta and was prepared with unique molecular identifiers. TCRdb analysed the PCR reads with MiXCR anew, one entry per CDR3 protein. Among roughly 200,000 distinct CDR3 sequences listed, roughly 9.1% were seen once. CDR1 and CDR2 (germline): MNHEY, SMNVEV (reference sequence). V was cut by 8 bases and J by 9 bases, with 17 bases left in between. The CDR3 length is 14 residues. The study's findings and limits: Elevated TCRbeta diversity at day 60 was traced, in some patients, to surviving recipient T cells and thymic progenitors. Several hundred graft clones that had expanded were reportedly the source of alpha-beta T cells about two months after transplant. When one year had passed after transplant, most T-cell counts and diversity came from newly produced T cells.

This rearrangement joins TRBV27 to TRBJ1-6; no clear D gene. This sample comprised PBMCs, mostly from graft donor cells, obtained 360 days after TCRalphabeta/CD19-depleted stem cell transplant. The sequence was obtained from a male patient aged 2-9 years who had a stem cell transplant for acute myeloid leukemia, so the T cells may come from the graft donor. The CDR3 reads CASALSGIFSPLHF. The CDR3 nucleotides are TGTGCCAGCGCCTTATCCGGAATTTTTTCACCCCTCCACTTT.